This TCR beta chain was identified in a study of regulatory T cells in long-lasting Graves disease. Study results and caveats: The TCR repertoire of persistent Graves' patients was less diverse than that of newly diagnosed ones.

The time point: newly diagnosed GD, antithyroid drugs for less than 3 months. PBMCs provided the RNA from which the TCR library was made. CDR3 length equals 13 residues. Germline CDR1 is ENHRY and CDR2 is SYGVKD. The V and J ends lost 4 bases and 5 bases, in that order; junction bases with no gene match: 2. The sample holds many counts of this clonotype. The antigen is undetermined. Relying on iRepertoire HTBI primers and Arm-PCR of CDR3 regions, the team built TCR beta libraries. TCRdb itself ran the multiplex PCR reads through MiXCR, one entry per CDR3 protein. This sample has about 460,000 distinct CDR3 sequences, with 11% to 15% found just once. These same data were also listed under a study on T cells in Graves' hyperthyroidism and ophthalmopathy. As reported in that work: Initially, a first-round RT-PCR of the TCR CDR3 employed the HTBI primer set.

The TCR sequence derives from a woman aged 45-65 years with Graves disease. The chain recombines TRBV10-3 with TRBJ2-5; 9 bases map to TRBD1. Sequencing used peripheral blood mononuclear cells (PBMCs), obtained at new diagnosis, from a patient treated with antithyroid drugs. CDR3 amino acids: CAISGDRDETQYF. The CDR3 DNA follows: TGTGCCATCAGTGGGGACAGGGATGAGACCCAGTACTTC.